The TCR beta chain described here comes from a study of shared clonotypes between healthy human individuals. Study-level points and caveats: Estimated clonotype richness was generally higher in naive than memory subsets. Non-shared clonotypes were found to have lower generation probabilities than the clonotypes that were shared by all four of the sorted-subset donors.

Germline lookup yields CDR1 SEHNR and CDR2 FQNEAQ (reference sequence). The CDR3 is 14 amino acids. The V end was cut by 5 bases, the J end by 6 bases, with 16 bases between. The table lists this clone with a few counts. Its antigen is undetermined. Measured with immunoSEQ multiplex PCR; TCRdb has only the in-frame clones, and not every one. The repertoire holds 2,500,000 or so clones, with around 93% as singletons. Study donors comprised healthy, HIV-negative adults devoid of recent acute infection or vaccination. The chain recombines TRBV7-9 with TRBJ2-5, with D possibly called TRBD1 or TRBD2 (6 bases each). The clonotype comes from a man aged 18 to 30 in good health. Some clones in this sample may be carry-over from other donors' samples. What was sequenced was naive CD4+ T cells from PBMCs. This sample's subset: CD45RA+ positively selected. The CDR3 protein is CASSVPEGEKTQYF. Written as DNA, the CDR3 is TGTGCCAGCAGCGTCCCGGAGGGGGAGAAGACCCAGTACTTC.